The 16 T cell receptor beta chains reported below all come from one sample, sequenced in a study of blood T cell repertoires in COVID-19 (dated by TCRdb to about 2020). Receptors were amplified or captured by the immunoSEQ multiplex PCR assay. This is the immuneACCESS table as TCRdb keeps it, with only in-frame sequences that have V and J called. A part of the clones is gone; compared with another copy, unresolved V genes explain less than half, and the rest is unexplained. For this sample the table gives about 250,000 clones, of which around 89% were detected only once. Of the sample, around 0.8% is held by the ten largest clones. What was sequenced was peripheral blood. The receptors here all came from a man between 25 and 39 years old with acute or convalescent COVID-19.

The genes are TRBV7-2 and TRBJ2-5, with D maybe TRBD2 (5 bases). The CDR3 is 15 residues long. CDR1 and CDR2 from the germline V gene are SGHTA and FQGNSA. V was pared by 10 bases and J by 1 base, with 19 bases between. Written as DNA, the CDR3 is TGTGCCACCGTGGAGGTCCGTCGGACCCAAGAGACCCAGTACTTC. It is translated as CATVEVRRTQETQYF. Based on the CDR3 plus reference TRBV7-2 and TRBJ2-5, the full variable domain is GAGVSQSPSNKVTEKGKDVELRCDPISGHTALYWYRQSLGQGLEFLIYFQGNSAPDKSGLPSDRFSAERTGGSVSTLTIQRTQQEDSAVYLCATVEVRRTQETQYFGPGTRLLVL.

The V call is TRBV9, the J call TRBJ2-5, with 8 bases identical to TRBD1. There are 14 residues in the CDR3. Germline lookup yields CDR1 SGDLS and CDR2 YYNGEE. V lost 4 bases, J lost 1 base, and 3 bases stayed unmatched. The CDR3 reads CASSPTGVQETQYF. The CDR3 region has the DNA TGTGCCAGCAGCCCGACAGGGGTCCAAGAGACCCAGTACTTC.

The chain couples TRBV30 to TRBJ2-1; TRBD2 agrees at 9 bases. CDR1 is GTSNPN and CDR2 is SVGIG in the germline V gene (reference sequence). CDR3 length: 13 amino acids. The V and J ends lost 7 bases and 8 bases, in that order; junction bases with no gene match: 9. Here the CDR3 reads CASSSGVTHEQFF. Here the CDR3 DNA reads TGTGCCTCTTCTAGCGGGGTGACACATGAGCAGTTCTTC.

This sequence joins TRBV6-6 and TRBJ2-7; D might be TRBD1 (5 bases). Germline V gene lookup returns CDR1 MNHNY and CDR2 SVGAGI (reference sequence). Trimming took off 3 bases at V and 6 bases at J, with 9 bases between the two ends. The length of the CDR3 is 12 residues. The CDR3 nucleotides read TGTGCCAGCAGTTATGGGGCGCCCGAGCAGTACTTC. It encodes CASSYGAPEQYF.

The chain employs TRBV6-4 and TRBJ1-5; 10 nucleotides align to TRBD1. Trimming took 3 bases from V and 4 from J; bases not matched to a gene: 0. The CDR3 is 14 amino acids. Germline V CDR1 and CDR2: MRHNA, SNTAGT. The CDR3 DNA reads as TGTGCCAGCAGTGAGGGACAGGGGAATCAGCCCCAGCATTTT. Amino acids: CASSEGQGNQPQHF.

This chain connects TRBV5-1 to TRBJ2-7, with 9 nucleotides matching TRBD2. Per germline, CDR1 SGHRS and CDR2 YFSETQ. V trimming: 7 bases; J trimming: 4 bases; junction bases outside the gene matches: 21. The CDR3 has 18 residues. The CDR3 DNA reads as TGCGCCAGCCGCTCGAGTCTAGCGGGAATTCCAGTCCCGTACGAGCAGTACTTC. This codes for CASRSSLAGIPVPYEQYF.

The genes are TRBV2 and TRBJ1-3; D is perhaps TRBD1 (6 bases). The CDR3 runs to 15 residues. Trimming took 6 bases from V and 1 from J, leaving 13 bases between them. Germline V gives CDR1 SNHLY, CDR2 FYNNEI. The CDR3 region has the DNA TGTGCCAGCAGAGAAAACAGGGTTTCTGGAAACACCATATATTTT. Translation gives CASRENRVSGNTIYF.

This sequence joins TRBV5-1 and TRBJ1-1, with 12 bases aligning to TRBD1. V shed 5 bases, J shed 6 bases, and the junction held 11 bases outside the gene matches. CDR3 length equals 16 residues. The V gene's germline CDR1 is SGHRS and CDR2 YFSETQ. In nucleotides, the CDR3 is TGCGCCAGCAGTTACCCTGCGGGACAGGGGGCCTCTGAAGCTTTCTTT. Translated: CASSYPAGQGASEAFF.

V is TRBV7-9 and J is TRBJ2-1; 9 positions agree with TRBD2. The J segment lost 3 bases and the V segment lost 4 bases, leaving 4 bases of the junction unmatched. This CDR3 comprises 15 residues. The germline CDR1 and CDR2 sequences are SEHNR and FQNEAQ (reference sequence). Here the CDR3 reads CASSSTSGYYNEQFF. In DNA, the CDR3 is TGTGCCAGCAGCTCGACTAGCGGTTACTACAATGAGCAGTTCTTC.

The chain couples TRBV19 to TRBJ1-4; D gene unclear. V was cut by 3 bases and J by 5 bases, with 7 bases left in between. The CDR3 sequence is 13 residues long. Per germline, CDR1 LNHDA and CDR2 SQIVND (reference sequence). CDR3 region: CASSIQENEKLFF. Written as DNA, the CDR3 is TGTGCCAGTAGTATTCAAGAGAATGAAAAACTGTTTTTT. The entire variable domain, with the rest obtained from reference TRBV19 and TRBJ1-4, is as follows: DGGITQSPKYLFRKEGQNVTLSCEQNLNHDAMYWYRQDPGQGLRLIYYSQIVNDFQKGDIAEGYSVSREKKESFPLTVTSAQKNPTAFYLCASSIQENEKLFFGSGTQLSVL.

The rearrangement uses TRBV19 and TRBJ2-1; D gene ambiguous. The V gene's germline CDR1 is LNHDA and CDR2 SQIVND (reference sequence). V was clipped by 6 bases and J by 6 bases, with 15 bases between them. The CDR3 is 14 residues long. The CDR3 spells CASRQSGFSNEQFF. The CDR3 DNA is TGTGCCAGTAGACAGTCCGGTTTTTCCAATGAGCAGTTCTTC.

The DNA of the CDR3 is TGCGCCAGCAGTGAATGGGCGGGAGTCGGCAATGAGCAGTTCTTC. Its protein is CASSEWAGVGNEQFF. The chain joins TRBV10-1 to TRBJ2-1, with 7 nucleotides matching TRBD2. J was trimmed by 6 bases and V by 3 bases; bases with no gene match: 8. CDR3 length: 15 amino acids. Germline-derived CDR1 and CDR2 are WNHNN and SYGVQD (reference sequence).

The genes are TRBV29-1 and TRBJ2-5; D gene unclear. Germline CDR1 reads SQVTM; CDR2 reads ANQGSEA. Trimming removed 0 bases at V and 4 bases at J, with 12 bases between. The CDR3 has 14 residues. The CDR3 protein is CSVEEYLFGETQYF. Written as DNA, the CDR3 is TGCAGCGTTGAAGAGTATTTATTCGGAGAGACCCAGTACTTC.

The chain combines TRBV7-3 with TRBJ2-1; TRBD1 matches at 7 bases. V lost 10 bases to trimming and J lost 7 bases; unmatched junction nucleotides: 13. The CDR3 runs 14 residues. CDR1 is SGHTA, CDR2 FQGTGA, per germline. The CDR3 sequence is CATASGGVLNEQFF. Here the CDR3 DNA reads TGTGCCACCGCATCAGGGGGAGTCTTAAATGAGCAGTTCTTC.

The V and J genes are TRBV21-1 and TRBJ1-5; the table's D call, TRBD1, was not checked against the DNA. TRBV21-1 is recorded as a pseudogene. CDR3 length: 17 amino acids. In DNA form, the CDR3 reads TGTGCCAGCAGCGAAAACCCGCTTAGAAGACAGAATCAGCCCCAGCATTTT. Its translation is CASSENPLRRQNQPQHF.

This clone came up a few times. The chain employs TRBV25-1 and TRBJ2-7; 8 bases align to TRBD2. The CDR3 contains 13 residues. Germline V gene sequence: CDR1 MGHDK, CDR2 SYGVNS. The trim removed 6 bases at V and 3 bases at J, leaving 4 bases unmatched. The CDR3 nucleotides are TGTGCCAGCAGCGCGGGGGGCCTCTACGAGCAGTACTTC. Translating gives CASSAGGLYEQYF.